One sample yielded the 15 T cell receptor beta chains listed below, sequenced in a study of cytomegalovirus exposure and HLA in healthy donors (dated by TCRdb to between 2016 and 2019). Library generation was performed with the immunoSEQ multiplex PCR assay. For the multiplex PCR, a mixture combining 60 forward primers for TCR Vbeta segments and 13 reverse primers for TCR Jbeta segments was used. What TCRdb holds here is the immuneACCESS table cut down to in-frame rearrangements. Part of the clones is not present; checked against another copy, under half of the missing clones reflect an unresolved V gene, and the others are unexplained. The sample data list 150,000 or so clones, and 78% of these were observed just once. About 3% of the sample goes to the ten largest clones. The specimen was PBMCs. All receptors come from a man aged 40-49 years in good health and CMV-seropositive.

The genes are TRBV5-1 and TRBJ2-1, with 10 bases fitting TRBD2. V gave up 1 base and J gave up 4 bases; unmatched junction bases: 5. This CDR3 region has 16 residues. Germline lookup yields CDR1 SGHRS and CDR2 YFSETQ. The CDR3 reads CASSLFASGGYNEQFF. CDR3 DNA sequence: TGCGCCAGCAGCTTGTTTGCTAGCGGGGGATACAATGAGCAGTTCTTC.

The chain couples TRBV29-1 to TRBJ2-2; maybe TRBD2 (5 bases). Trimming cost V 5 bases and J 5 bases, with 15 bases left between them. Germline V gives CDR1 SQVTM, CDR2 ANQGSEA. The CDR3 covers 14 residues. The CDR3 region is CSVRVGGRTGELFF. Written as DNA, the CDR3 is TGCAGCGTTAGGGTAGGAGGAAGGACCGGGGAGCTGTTTTTT.

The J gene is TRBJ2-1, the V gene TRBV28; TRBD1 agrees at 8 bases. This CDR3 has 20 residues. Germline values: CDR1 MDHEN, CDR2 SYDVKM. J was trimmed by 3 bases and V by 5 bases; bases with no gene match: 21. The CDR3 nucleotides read TGTGCCAGCAGTCTACAAAGAGGAGGACAGGGAACAATACACTACAATGAGCAGTTCTTC. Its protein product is CASSLQRGGQGTIHYNEQFF.

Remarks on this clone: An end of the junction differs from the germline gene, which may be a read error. For the CDR3, the DNA is TGTTCCAGCAGCTTAGGGACTAGCGGAGAGACCCAGTACTTC. It encodes CSSSLGTSGETQYF. The chain is built from TRBV7-9 and TRBJ2-5, with 11 nucleotides matching TRBD2. The CDR3 runs to 14 residues. CDR1 is SEHNR, CDR2 FQNEAQ, per germline (reference sequence).

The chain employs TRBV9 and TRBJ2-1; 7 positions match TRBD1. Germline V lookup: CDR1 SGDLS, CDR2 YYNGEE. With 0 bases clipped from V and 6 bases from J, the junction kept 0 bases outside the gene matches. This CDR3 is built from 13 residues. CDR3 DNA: TGTGCCAGCAGCGTAGGACAGGGCAATGAGCAGTTCTTC. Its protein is CASSVGQGNEQFF.

CDR3 sequence: CASSPSGAGRAEGQYF. The CDR3 nucleotides are TGTGCCAGCTCACCAAGTGGAGCGGGACGGGCCGAGGGGCAGTACTTC. V and J are TRBV18 and TRBJ2-7, with 7 positions matching TRBD2. CDR3 length equals 16 residues. The V segment lost 2 bases and the J segment 9 bases; nucleotides outside the gene matches: 16. In germline, CDR1 is KGHSH, CDR2 LQKENI. Looking up the rest from reference TRBV18 and TRBJ2-7 gives the full variable domain: NAGVMQNPRHLVRRRGQEARLRCSPMKGHSHVYWYRQLPEEGLKFMVYLQKENIIDESGMPKERFSAEFPKEGPSILRIQQVVRGDSAAYFCASSPSGAGRAEGQYFGPGTRLTVT.

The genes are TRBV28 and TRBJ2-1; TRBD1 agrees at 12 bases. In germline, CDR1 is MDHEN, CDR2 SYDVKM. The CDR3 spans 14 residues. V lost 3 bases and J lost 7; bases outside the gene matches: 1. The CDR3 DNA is TGTGCCAGCAGTTTGGGACAGGGGGCTAATGAGCAGTTCTTC. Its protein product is CASSLGQGANEQFF. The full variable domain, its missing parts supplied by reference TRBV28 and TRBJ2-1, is DVKVTQSSRYLVKRTGEKVFLECVQDMDHENMFWYRQDPGLGLRLIYFSYDVKMKEKGDIPEGYSVSREKKERFSLILESASTNQTSMYLCASSLGQGANEQFFGPGTRLTVL.

CDR3 protein: CASSLGQGARTDTQYF. The CDR3 DNA reads TGTGCCAGCAGCTTAGGACAGGGGGCCCGCACAGATACGCAGTATTTT. The chain employs TRBV7-8 and TRBJ2-3, with TRBD1 matching 10 bases. J gave up 1 base and V 1 base, and 2 bases lay outside the gene matches. CDR3 length: 16 residues. Germline CDR1 reads SGHVS; CDR2 reads FQNEAQ.

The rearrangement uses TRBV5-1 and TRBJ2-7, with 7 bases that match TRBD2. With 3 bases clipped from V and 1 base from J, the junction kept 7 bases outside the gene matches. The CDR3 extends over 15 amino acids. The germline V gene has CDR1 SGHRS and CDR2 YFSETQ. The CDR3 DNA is TGCGCCAGCAGCTCGGGACTATCTCTTTCCTACGAGCAGTACTTC. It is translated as CASSSGLSLSYEQYF.

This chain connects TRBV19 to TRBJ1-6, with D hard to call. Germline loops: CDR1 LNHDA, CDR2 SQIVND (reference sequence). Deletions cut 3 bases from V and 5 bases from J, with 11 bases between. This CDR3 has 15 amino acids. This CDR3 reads CASSIKKSDNSPLHF. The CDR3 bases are TGTGCCAGTAGTATTAAGAAGTCAGATAATTCACCCCTCCACTTT.

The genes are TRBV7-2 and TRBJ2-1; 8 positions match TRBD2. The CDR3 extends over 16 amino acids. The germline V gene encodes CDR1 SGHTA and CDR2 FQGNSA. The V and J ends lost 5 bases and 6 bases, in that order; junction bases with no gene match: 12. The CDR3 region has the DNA TGTGCCAGCAGCCCTAGCGGGTCCGACCCCGTCAATGAGCAGTTCTTC. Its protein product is CASSPSGSDPVNEQFF.

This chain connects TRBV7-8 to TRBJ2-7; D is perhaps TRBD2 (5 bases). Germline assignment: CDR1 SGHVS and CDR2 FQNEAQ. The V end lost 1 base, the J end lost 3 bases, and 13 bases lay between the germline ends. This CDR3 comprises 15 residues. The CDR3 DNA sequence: TGTGCCAGCAGCTTAGATGGGCCGGCGGGCTACGAGCAGTACTTC. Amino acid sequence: CASSLDGPAGYEQYF.

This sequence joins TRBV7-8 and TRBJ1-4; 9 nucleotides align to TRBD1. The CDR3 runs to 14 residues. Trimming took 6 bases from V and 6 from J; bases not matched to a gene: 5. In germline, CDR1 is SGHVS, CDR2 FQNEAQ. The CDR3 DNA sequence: TGTGCCAGCAGTTCAGGACAGGGGTATGAAAAACTGTTTTTT. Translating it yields CASSSGQGYEKLFF.

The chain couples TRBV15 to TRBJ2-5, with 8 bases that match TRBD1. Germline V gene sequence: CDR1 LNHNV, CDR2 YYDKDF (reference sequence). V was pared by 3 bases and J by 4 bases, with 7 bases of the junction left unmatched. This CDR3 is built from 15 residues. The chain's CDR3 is CATSRGTGGRETQYF. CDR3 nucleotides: TGTGCCACCAGCAGGGGAACAGGGGGGCGAGAGACCCAGTACTTC.

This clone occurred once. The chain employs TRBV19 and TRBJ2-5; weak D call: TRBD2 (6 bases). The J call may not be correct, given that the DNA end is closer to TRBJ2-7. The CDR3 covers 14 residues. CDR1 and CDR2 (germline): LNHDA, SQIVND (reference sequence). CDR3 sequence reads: CASSSLALSYEQYF. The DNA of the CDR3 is TGTGCCAGTAGTAGCCTAGCGCTCAGCTACGAGCAGTACTTC.